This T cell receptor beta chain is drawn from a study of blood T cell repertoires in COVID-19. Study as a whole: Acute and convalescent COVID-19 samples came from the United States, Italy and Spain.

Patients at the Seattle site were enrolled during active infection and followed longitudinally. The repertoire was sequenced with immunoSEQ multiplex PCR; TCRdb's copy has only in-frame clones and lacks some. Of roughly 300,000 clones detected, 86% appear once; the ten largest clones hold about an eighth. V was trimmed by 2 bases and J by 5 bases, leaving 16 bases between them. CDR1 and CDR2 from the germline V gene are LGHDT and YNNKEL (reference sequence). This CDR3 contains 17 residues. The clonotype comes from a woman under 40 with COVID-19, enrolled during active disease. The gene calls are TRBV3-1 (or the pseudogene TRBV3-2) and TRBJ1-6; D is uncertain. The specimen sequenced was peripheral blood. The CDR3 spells CASSQPTAASDNSPLHF. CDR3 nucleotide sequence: TGTGCCAGCAGCCAACCGACGGCTGCCAGCGATAATTCACCCCTCCACTTT.